The TCR beta chain described here comes from a study of T cells in Graves' hyperthyroidism and ophthalmopathy. Amplified TCR beta CDR3 regions came from RNA transcripts. TCR CDR3 regions were first amplified by RT-PCR with HTBI primers. In TCRdb, the multiplex PCR reads were re-called with MiXCR into one record per CDR3 protein. In the table there are around 620,000 distinct CDR3 sequences, 15% to 20% of which are singletons. This CDR3 is 16 amino acids long. Germline loops: CDR1 SGHRS, CDR2 YFSETQ. J gave up 4 bases and V 3 bases, and 12 bases lay outside the gene matches. The receptor's source is a woman aged 25 to 39 with Graves' hyperthyroidism. Sample: blood. The chain is built from TRBV5-1 and TRBJ1-1; 7 bases match TRBD1. CDR3 DNA sequence: TGCGCCAGCAGCTGGGCGACAGGGAGATTATCCACTGAAGCTTTCTTT. This gives the protein CASSWATGRLSTEAFF.